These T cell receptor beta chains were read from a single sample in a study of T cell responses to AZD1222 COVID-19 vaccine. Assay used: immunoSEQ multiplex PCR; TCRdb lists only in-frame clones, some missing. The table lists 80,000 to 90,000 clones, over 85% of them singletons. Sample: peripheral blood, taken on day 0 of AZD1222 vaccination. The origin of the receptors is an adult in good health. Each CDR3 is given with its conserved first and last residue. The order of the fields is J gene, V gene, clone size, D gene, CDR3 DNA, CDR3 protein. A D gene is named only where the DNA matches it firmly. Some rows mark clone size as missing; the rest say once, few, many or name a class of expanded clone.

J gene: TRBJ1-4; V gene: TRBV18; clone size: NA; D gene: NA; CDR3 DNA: TGTGCCAGCTCCCGCAACAAGGCGACTAATGAAAAACTGTTTTTT; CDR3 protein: CASSRNKATNEKLFF
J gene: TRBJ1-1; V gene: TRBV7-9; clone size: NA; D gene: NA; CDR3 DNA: TGTGCCAGCATCCGATCTACAGCCCGGGGTGAAGCTTTCTTT; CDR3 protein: CASIRSTARGEAFF
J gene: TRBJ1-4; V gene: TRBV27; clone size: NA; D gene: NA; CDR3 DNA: TGTGCCAGCAGTTCCCTCCGGACGGCAACTAATGAAAAACTGTTTTTT; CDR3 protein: CASSSLRTATNEKLFF
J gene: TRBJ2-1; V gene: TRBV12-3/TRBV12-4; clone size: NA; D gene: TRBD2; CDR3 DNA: TGTGCCAGCAGGCCCCCTAGCGGGGGGTTTTTCTTC; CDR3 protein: CASRPPSGGFFF
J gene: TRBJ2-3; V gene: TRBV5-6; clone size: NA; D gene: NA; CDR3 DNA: TGTGCCAGCAGCTCTCCCAGACTACCGAGCACAGATACGCAGTATTTT; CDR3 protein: CASSSPRLPSTDTQYF
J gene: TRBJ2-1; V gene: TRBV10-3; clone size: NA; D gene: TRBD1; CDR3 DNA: TGTGCCATCAGCCGGGACAGCAATGAGCAGTTCTTC; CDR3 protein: CAISRDSNEQFF
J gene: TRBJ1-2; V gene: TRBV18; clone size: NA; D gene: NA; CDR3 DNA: TGTGCCAGCTCTGGTGGACCCAGCTTCTACACCTTC; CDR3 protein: CASSGGPSFYTF
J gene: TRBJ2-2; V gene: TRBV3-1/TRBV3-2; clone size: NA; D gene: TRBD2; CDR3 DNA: TGTGCCAGCAGCCAAGATTGGGGACTAGCGGGAGAAGAGACCGGGGAGCTGTTTTTT; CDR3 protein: CASSQDWGLAGEETGELFF
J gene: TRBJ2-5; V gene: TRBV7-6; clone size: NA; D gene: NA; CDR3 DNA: TGTGCCAGCAGCTCGGGTCCCGGGCCCGAACAGACCCAGTACTTC; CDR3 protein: CASSSGPGPEQTQYF
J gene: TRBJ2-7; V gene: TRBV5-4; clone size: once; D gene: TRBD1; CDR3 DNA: TGTGCCAGCAGCGACAGGGTGAGTTACGAGCAGTACTTC; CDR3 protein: CASSDRVSYEQYF
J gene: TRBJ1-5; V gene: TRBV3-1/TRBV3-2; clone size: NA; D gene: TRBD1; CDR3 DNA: TGTGCCAGCAGCCGGGGACAGGGGCCCCAGCATTTT; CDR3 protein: CASSRGQGPQHF
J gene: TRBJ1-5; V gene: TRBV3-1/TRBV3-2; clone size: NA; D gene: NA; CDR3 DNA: TGTGCCAGCAGCCAGATGGGGATGCAAAATCAGCCCCAGCATTTT; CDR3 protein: CASSQMGMQNQPQHF
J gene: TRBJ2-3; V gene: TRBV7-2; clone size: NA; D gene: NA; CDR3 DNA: TGTGCCAGCAGCCTATCCTCCGGGACTGGCACAGATACGCAGTATTTT; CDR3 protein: CASSLSSGTGTDTQYF
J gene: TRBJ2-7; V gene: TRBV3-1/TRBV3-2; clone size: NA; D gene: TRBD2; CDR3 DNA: TGTGCCAGCGTCCAAAGCGGGGGACCCTACGAGCAGTACTTC; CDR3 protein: CASVQSGGPYEQYF
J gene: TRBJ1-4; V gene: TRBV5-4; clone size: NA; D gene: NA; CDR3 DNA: TGTGCCAGCAGCTTGGACAGAACTAATGAAAAACTGTTTTTT; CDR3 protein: CASSLDRTNEKLFF
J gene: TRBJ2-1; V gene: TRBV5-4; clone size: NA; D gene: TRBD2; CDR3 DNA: TGTGCCAGCAGCCTCCCGGAACCTAGCGGGAGCTCAGAGCAGTTCTTC; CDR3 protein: CASSLPEPSGSSEQFF
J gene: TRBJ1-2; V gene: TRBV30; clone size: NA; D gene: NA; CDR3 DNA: TGTGCCTTTCGGGACATCCCGATCCAGACTAGTGGCTACACCTTC; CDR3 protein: CAFRDIPIQTSGYTF
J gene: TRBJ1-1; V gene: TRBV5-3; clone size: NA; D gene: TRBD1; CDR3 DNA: TGTGCCAGAAGGGACAAGAGGGGGCAAGGGTCTGAAGCTTTCTTT; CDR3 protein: CARRDKRGQGSEAFF
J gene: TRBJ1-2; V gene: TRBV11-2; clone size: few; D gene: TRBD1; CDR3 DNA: TGTGCCAGCAGCGGAAGAGGGGGCCGATCAAACCGGGGCTACACCTTC; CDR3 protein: CASSGRGGRSNRGYTF
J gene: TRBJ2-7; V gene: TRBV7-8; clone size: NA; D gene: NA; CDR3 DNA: TGTGCCAGCAGCTTTTCGGGAGAGCAGTACTTC; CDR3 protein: CASSFSGEQYF
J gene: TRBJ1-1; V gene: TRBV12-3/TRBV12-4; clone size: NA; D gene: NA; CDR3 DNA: TGTGCCAGCAGTTTTCCAGGGTTACTGGGCGCTTTCTTT; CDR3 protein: CASSFPGLLGAFF
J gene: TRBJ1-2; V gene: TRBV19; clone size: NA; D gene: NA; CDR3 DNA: TGTGCCAGTACTGAGGGAAGACTGTCGAACATGAACTATGGCTACACCTTC; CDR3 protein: CASTEGRLSNMNYGYTF
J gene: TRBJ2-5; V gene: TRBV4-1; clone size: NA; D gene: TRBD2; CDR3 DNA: TGCGCCAGCAGCCAAGAGCCGGCGGCTAGCGGGAAGGGCAAGACCCAGTACTTC; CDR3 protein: CASSQEPAASGKGKTQYF
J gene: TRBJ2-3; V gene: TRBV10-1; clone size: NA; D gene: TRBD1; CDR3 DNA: TGCGCCAGCAGTGAGCGTGGGGGGACAGGTAGCACAGATACGCAGTATTTT; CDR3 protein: CASSERGGTGSTDTQYF
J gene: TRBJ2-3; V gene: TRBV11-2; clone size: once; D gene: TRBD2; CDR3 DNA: TGTGCCAGCAGCTTAGGAGGCCTAGCGGTCTCTAGCACAGATACGCAGTATTTT; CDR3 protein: CASSLGGLAVSSTDTQYF
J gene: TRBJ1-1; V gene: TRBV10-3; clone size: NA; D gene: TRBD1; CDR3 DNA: TGTGCCATCAGTGATAGTGGGAGGGGACAGACGAACACTGAAGCTTTCTTT; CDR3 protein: CAISDSGRGQTNTEAFF
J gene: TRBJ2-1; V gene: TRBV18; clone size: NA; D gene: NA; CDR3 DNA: TGTGCCAGCTCACCGGACAACTACAATGAGCAGTTCTTC; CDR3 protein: CASSPDNYNEQFF
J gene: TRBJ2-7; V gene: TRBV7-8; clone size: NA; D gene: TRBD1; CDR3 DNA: TGTGCCAGCAGCTTATCGGGGACAGACCCCTACGAGCAGTACTTC; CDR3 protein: CASSLSGTDPYEQYF
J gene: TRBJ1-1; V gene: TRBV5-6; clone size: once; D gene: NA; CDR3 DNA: TGTGCCAGCAGCCAAAACACTGAAGCTTTCTTT; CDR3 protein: CASSQNTEAFF
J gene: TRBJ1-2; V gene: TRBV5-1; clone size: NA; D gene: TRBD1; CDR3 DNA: TGCGCCAGCAGCTTGGCGGATTCTGAGGGGGCGCGGGGCTACACCTTC; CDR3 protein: CASSLADSEGARGYTF
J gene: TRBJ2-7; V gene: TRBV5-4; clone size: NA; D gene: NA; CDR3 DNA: TGTGCCAGCAGCTTCCAGGGGAGCTCCTACGAGCAGTACTTC; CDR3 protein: CASSFQGSSYEQYF
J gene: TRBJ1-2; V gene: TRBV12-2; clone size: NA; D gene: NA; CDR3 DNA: TGTGCAAGTCGCTTAAGAGAGCGGGGCTATGGCTACACCTTC; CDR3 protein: CASRLRERGYGYTF
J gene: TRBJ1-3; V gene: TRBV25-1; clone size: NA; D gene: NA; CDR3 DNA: TGTGCCAGCAGTCCCCGGGGGGGCGCCATATATTTT; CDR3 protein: CASSPRGGAIYF
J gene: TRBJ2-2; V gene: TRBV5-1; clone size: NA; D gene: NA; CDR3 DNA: TGCGCCAGCAGCTTGGCCGAATCCGGAACCGGGGAGCTGTTTTTT; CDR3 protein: CASSLAESGTGELFF
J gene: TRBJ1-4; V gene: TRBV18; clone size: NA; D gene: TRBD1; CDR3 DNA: TGTGCCAGCTCACCCTCTGGACAGGCAACTAATGAAAAACTGTTTTTT; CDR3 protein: CASSPSGQATNEKLFF
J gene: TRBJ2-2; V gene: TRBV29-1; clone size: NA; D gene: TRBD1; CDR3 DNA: TGCAGCGTTGTAGAACAGGGGTACACCGGGGAGCTGTTTTTT; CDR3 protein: CSVVEQGYTGELFF
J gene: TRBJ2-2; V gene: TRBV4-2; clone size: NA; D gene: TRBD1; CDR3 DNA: TGTGCCAGCAGCCAAGAAGGGACCGGGACAGGGGAAACCGGGGAGCTGTTTTTT; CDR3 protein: CASSQEGTGTGETGELFF